The 30 T cell receptor beta chains in this list originate from one sample, sequenced in a study of blood T cells in healthy people across ages. A second PCR, run for about 7 to 11 cycles, used a sample-barcoded 5' primer plus a J-beta primer mix. TCRdb redid the calling of the 5' RACE reads with MiXCR, one entry per CDR3 protein. Of 1.5 million to 2 million distinct CDR3 sequences in the sample, more than 35% were seen once. Sequenced material: blood. The receptors were sampled from a human donor in good health.

This rearrangement joins TRBV4-2 to TRBJ1-2; TRBD1 aligns across 10 bases. The CDR3 is 19 residues long. Germline V gives CDR1 LGHNA, CDR2 YNFKEQ. The J segment lost 6 bases and the V segment lost 1 base, leaving 17 bases of the junction unmatched. The CDR3 loop is CASSQAGAPRTGGANGYTF. As DNA, the CDR3 is TGTGCCAGCAGCCAAGCGGGGGCCCCTCGGACAGGGGGGGCCAATGGCTACACCTTC.

The chain combines TRBV5-1 with TRBJ2-1; perhaps TRBD1 as D (6 bases). Trimming took off 1 base at V and 9 bases at J, with 17 bases between the two ends. Germline values: CDR1 SGHRS, CDR2 YFSETQ. The CDR3 is 15 amino acids. The CDR3 sequence is CASSLTGTTTGEQFF. CDR3 bases: TGCGCCAGCAGCTTGACGGGGACAACAACGGGTGAGCAGTTCTTC.

This sequence joins TRBV20-1 and TRBJ1-1, with no clear D. The CDR3 is 14 amino acids. The germline V gene has CDR1 DFQATT and CDR2 SNEGSKA (reference sequence). V was trimmed by 3 bases and J by 1 base, leaving 12 bases between them. CDR3 DNA sequence: TGCAGTGCTAGGGATTCAGCCTCGAACACTGAAGCTTTCTTT. It specifies CSARDSASNTEAFF.

This clonotype has just a few counts. The chain uses TRBV29-1 and TRBJ2-1, with TRBD2 as a possible D gene (5 bases). Trimming removed 4 bases at V and 4 bases at J, with 14 bases between. The CDR3 length is 14 residues. The germline V gene encodes CDR1 SQVTM and CDR2 ANQGSEA. The CDR3 spells CSVGEGGLYNEQFF. The CDR3 DNA reads TGCAGCGTTGGTGAGGGTGGCTTGTACAATGAGCAGTTCTTC.

V usage is TRBV28 and J usage is TRBJ2-2, with 9 bases aligning to TRBD2. The J segment lost 4 bases and the V segment lost 6 bases, leaving 9 bases of the junction unmatched. The CDR3 spans 16 residues. Germline V lookup: CDR1 MDHEN, CDR2 SYDVKM. The CDR3 DNA sequence: TGTGCCAGCAGCCCCACTGGCGGGGGGGCCACCGGGGAGCTGTTTTTT. It codes for CASSPTGGGATGELFF.

This chain uses TRBV11-2 with TRBJ1-1; D is unclear. The CDR3 runs to 14 residues. Trimming stripped 5 bases from V and 5 bases from J, with 15 bases between. The germline V gene encodes CDR1 SGHAT and CDR2 FQNNGV. As DNA, the CDR3 is TGTGCCAGCAGCCCACATGACTGGGAAACTGAAGCTTTCTTT. Amino acid sequence: CASSPHDWETEAFF.

This clonotype was recorded a few times. The chain is built from TRBV7-8 and TRBJ2-1, with 10 bases aligning to TRBD2. J gave up 7 bases and V 3 bases, and 3 bases lay outside the gene matches. CDR1 and CDR2 from the germline V gene are SGHVS and FQNEAQ. This CDR3 comprises 14 residues. CDR3: CASSLAAGGNEQFF. The DNA of the CDR3 is TGTGCCAGCAGCTTGGCAGCGGGGGGGAATGAGCAGTTCTTC.

This chain joins TRBV20-1 and TRBJ2-1; 9 bases are shared with TRBD1. The CDR3 is made up of 12 amino acids. Germline V gives CDR1 DFQATT, CDR2 SNEGSKA (reference sequence). Losses at the gene ends were 6 bases for V and 14 bases for J; bases not matched to a gene: 11. The CDR3 DNA reads as TGCAGTGCCAACCCAACCGGGACAGGGAAGTTCTTC. This gives the protein CSANPTGTGKFF.

This clonotype was seen more than once but under ten times. This chain uses TRBV7-8 with TRBJ2-6; no clear D gene. From germline, CDR1 is SGHVS and CDR2 FQNEAQ. The CDR3 sequence is 18 residues long. Deletions cut 1 base from V and 0 bases from J, with 13 bases between. This chain's CDR3 is CASSLVSWQISGANVLTF. CDR3 coding DNA: TGTGCCAGCAGCTTAGTCTCCTGGCAGATCTCTGGGGCCAACGTCCTGACTTTC.

This clonotype came up a few times. The J gene is TRBJ1-2, the V gene TRBV5-1; TRBD1 agrees at 7 bases. After removal of 6 bases from V and 0 bases from J, the junction contained 5 bases not matched to a gene. Germline V gives CDR1 SGHRS, CDR2 YFSETQ. The CDR3 loop spans 14 amino acids. Here the CDR3 reads CASMQGTANYGYTF. As DNA, the CDR3 is TGCGCCAGCATGCAGGGGACAGCTAACTATGGCTACACCTTC.

This rearrangement joins TRBV4-3 to TRBJ1-5, with D hard to call. Trimming shortened V by 2 bases and J by 4 bases, and 12 bases separated the two germline ends. Germline V gene lookup returns CDR1 LGHNA and CDR2 YSLEER. There are 15 residues in the CDR3. Here the CDR3 reads CASSQQLRLNQPQHF. In DNA form, the CDR3 reads TGCGCCAGCAGCCAACAGCTACGCCTGAATCAGCCCCAGCATTTT.

In this sample, this clonotype turned up a few times. The V and J genes are TRBV4-3 and TRBJ1-2, with D hard to call. V lost 0 bases and J 6 bases, leaving 8 bases between the germline ends. The CDR3 is made up of 13 amino acids. Germline V gene lookup returns CDR1 LGHNA and CDR2 YSLEER. In DNA form, the CDR3 reads TGCGCCAGCAGCCAAGAGCGGCGGGATGGCTACACCTTC. Amino acids: CASSQERRDGYTF.

The chain employs TRBV6-6 and TRBJ2-2, with 9 bases matching TRBD2. The CDR3 contains 15 residues. After removal of 6 bases from V and 4 bases from J, the junction contained 6 bases not matched to a gene. Germline V gene lookup returns CDR1 MNHNY and CDR2 SVGAGI (reference sequence). The CDR3 nucleotides read TGTGCCAGCAGGTCTAGCGGGGCGGGCACCGGGGAGCTGTTTTTT. Its protein product is CASRSSGAGTGELFF.

This sequence joins TRBV4-3 and TRBJ1-2; D is perhaps TRBD1 (6 bases). The length of the CDR3 is 15 residues. V was pared by 0 bases and J by 4 bases, with 12 bases between. Germline V gene sequence: CDR1 LGHNA, CDR2 YSLEER. This chain's CDR3 is CASSQEFQGFYGYTF. CDR3 coding DNA: TGCGCCAGCAGCCAAGAGTTCCAGGGGTTCTATGGCTACACCTTC.

This clonotype was detected only a few times. V usage is TRBV24-1 and J usage is TRBJ1-1, with D perhaps matching TRBD1 (6 bases). V was trimmed by 5 bases and J by 8 bases, leaving 20 bases between them. CDR3 length equals 15 residues. CDR1 KGHDR and CDR2 SFDVKD come from the germline V gene. As DNA, the CDR3 is TGTGCCACCAGTGCACGGGGGGCCCCGAGTACCGAAGCTTTCTTT. This sequence encodes CATSARGAPSTEAFF.

This sequence joins TRBV12-3 or TRBV12-4 and TRBJ2-1, with TRBD2 as a possible D gene (6 bases). This CDR3 spans 14 amino acids. V lost 3 bases and J 13 bases, leaving 19 bases between the germline ends. The CDR3 sequence: CASSFTGSGETQFF. In nucleotides, the CDR3 is TGTGCCAGCAGTTTCACGGGTTCGGGGGAGACCCAGTTCTTC.

In this sample, this clonotype turned up a few times. This chain joins TRBV10-3 and TRBJ2-5; the match to TRBD2 covers 12 bases. V lost 7 bases, J lost 5 bases, and 8 bases stayed unmatched. CDR1 and CDR2 (germline): ENHRY, SYGVKD. The CDR3 length is 15 residues. Here the CDR3 reads CAIKSPSGGAETQYF. The DNA of the CDR3 is TGTGCCATCAAAAGTCCTAGCGGGGGGGCTGAGACCCAGTACTTC.

This clonotype was counted only a few times. The CDR3: CASSPRLAGIADTQYF. CDR3 in DNA: TGTGCCAGCAGCCCCCGCTTAGCGGGGATTGCAGATACGCAGTATTTT. V gene TRBV7-2 combines with J gene TRBJ2-3; 8 nucleotides match TRBD2. J lost 4 bases, V lost 5 bases, and 11 bases had no gene match. CDR1 SGHTA and CDR2 FQGNSA come from the germline V gene. The CDR3 runs to 16 residues.

V is TRBV30 and J is TRBJ1-2; D is unresolved. V dropped 2 bases and J dropped 8 bases, with 15 bases sitting between them. The CDR3 is made up of 13 amino acids. CDR1 and CDR2 (germline): GTSNPN, SVGIG (reference sequence). CDR3: CAWSSGRTIGYTF. CDR3 DNA: TGTGCCTGGAGTTCGGGCCGTACTATCGGCTACACCTTC.

The J gene is TRBJ2-3, the V gene TRBV6-5; TRBD1 matches 10 bases. Germline trimming cut 0 bases from V and 2 bases from J; bases unmatched to any gene: 8. The length of the CDR3 is 18 residues. Germline CDR1 reads MNHEY; CDR2 reads SVGAGI. CDR3 residues: CASSYSLSDRGYTDTQYF. In DNA, the CDR3 is TGTGCCAGCAGTTACTCCCTGTCGGACAGGGGGTACACAGATACGCAGTATTTT.

The chain couples TRBV7-9 to TRBJ2-2; 7 nucleotides match TRBD1. CDR1 is SEHNR, CDR2 FQNEAQ, per germline (reference sequence). J was trimmed by 5 bases and V by 6 bases; bases with no gene match: 6. This CDR3 has 14 amino acids. The CDR3 nucleotides read TGTGCCAGCAGTCTTGACAGGGAAACCGGGGAGCTGTTTTTT. Encoded protein: CASSLDRETGELFF.

This clonotype was observed a handful of times. The chain links TRBV3-1 to TRBJ2-7, with TRBD1 matching over 7 bases. CDR3 length: 16 residues. The V segment lost 0 bases and the J segment 3 bases; nucleotides outside the gene matches: 8. The V gene's germline CDR1 is LGHDT and CDR2 YNNKEL (reference sequence). CDR3 DNA sequence: TGTGCCAGCAGCCAAGACATCTGGACAGGAATCTACGAGCAGTACTTC. Translating gives CASSQDIWTGIYEQYF.

The chain is built from TRBV5-1 and TRBJ2-3; D uncertain. V was clipped by 2 bases and J by 13 bases, with 14 bases between them. The CDR3 contains 12 residues. Germline CDR1 SGHRS, CDR2 YFSETQ. The CDR3 sequence is CASSFPGSREYF. CDR3 bases: TGCGCCAGCAGCTTCCCGGGCTCTCGAGAGTATTTT.

This clonotype came up a few times. Written as DNA, the CDR3 is TGTGCCAGCAGCTTAGCGCCCCGGAATTACTACGAGCAGTACTTC. Protein product: CASSLAPRNYYEQYF. V gene TRBV11-1 combines with J gene TRBJ2-7; D unresolved. Between the trimmed V and J ends, which lost 0 bases and 3 bases, there was a span of 12 bases. The germline V gene encodes CDR1 SGHAT and CDR2 FQDESV (reference sequence). The CDR3 has 15 amino acids.

This clonotype was seen a few times. This sequence joins TRBV5-1 and TRBJ2-1, with TRBD1 identical over 8 bases. The V gene's germline CDR1 is SGHRS and CDR2 YFSETQ. The V segment lost 2 bases and the J segment 7 bases; nucleotides outside the gene matches: 8. The CDR3 is made up of 15 amino acids. DNA of the CDR3: TGCGCCAGCAGCTTAGGACAGGGCGGAGAAAATGAGCAGTTCTTC. Translated: CASSLGQGGENEQFF.

The chain is built from TRBV6-7 and TRBJ2-7; no definite D call. TRBV6-7 is an ORF, and what it does is uncertain. The CDR3 sequence is 13 residues long. V was shortened by 10 bases and J by 0 bases, with 13 bases between the two germline ends. The CDR3 coding sequence is TGTGCCACCCGGGCGAAGGACTCCTACGAGCAGTACTTC. Translating gives CATRAKDSYEQYF.

This rearrangement joins TRBV3-1 to TRBJ1-5; D not resolved. This CDR3 region has 15 residues. Deletions cut 4 bases from V and 1 base from J, with 11 bases between. Germline values: CDR1 LGHDT, CDR2 YNNKEL (reference sequence). DNA of the CDR3: TGTGCCAGCAGCCGGTCGGCAGTAAGCAATCAGCCCCAGCATTTT. Translation: CASSRSAVSNQPQHF.

The chain joins TRBV6-2 or TRBV6-3 to TRBJ2-7; unclear D gene. The germline V gene has CDR1 MNHEY and CDR2 SVGEGT. There are 15 residues in the CDR3. Trimming pared 2 bases from V and 0 bases from J, leaving 11 bases between. CDR3 residues: CASSYRRDHSYEQYF. CDR3 sequence (DNA): TGTGCCAGCAGTTACAGGCGAGATCACTCCTACGAGCAGTACTTC.

The sample holds many counts of this clonotype. The chain couples TRBV7-9 to TRBJ2-5; no firm D call. This CDR3 spans 13 amino acids. From germline, CDR1 is SEHNR and CDR2 FQNEAQ (reference sequence). The V and J ends lost 2 bases and 3 bases respectively, with 7 bases between them. CDR3 in DNA: TGTGCCAGCAGCTTAAGTGGCGAAGAGACCCAGTACTTC. Its translation is CASSLSGEETQYF.

This clonotype was observed at least ten times. The chain links TRBV5-1 to TRBJ2-7; D unresolved. Deletions cut 1 base from V and 2 bases from J, with 4 bases between. From germline, CDR1 is SGHRS and CDR2 YFSETQ. The CDR3 has 12 amino acids. CDR3 in DNA: TGCGCCAGCAGCTTGCCTGCCTACGAGCAGTACTTC. This encodes CASSLPAYEQYF.